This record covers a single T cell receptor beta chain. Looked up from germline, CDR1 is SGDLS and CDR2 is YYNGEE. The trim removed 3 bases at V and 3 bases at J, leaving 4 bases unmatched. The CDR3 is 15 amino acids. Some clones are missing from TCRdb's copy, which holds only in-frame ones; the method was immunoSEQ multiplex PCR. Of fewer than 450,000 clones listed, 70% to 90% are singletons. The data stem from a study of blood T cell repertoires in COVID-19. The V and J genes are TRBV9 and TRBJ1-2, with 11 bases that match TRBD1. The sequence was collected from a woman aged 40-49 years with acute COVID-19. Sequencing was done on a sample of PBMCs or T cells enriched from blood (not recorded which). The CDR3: CASSEGQGEDYGYTF. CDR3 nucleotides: TGTGCCAGCAGCGAGGGACAGGGGGAGGACTATGGCTACACCTTC.